These 27 T cell receptor beta chains came from one sample sequenced in a study of OX40 agonist ivuxolimab in advanced cancers. Measured with immunoSEQ multiplex PCR; TCRdb has only the in-frame clones, and not every one. The sample lists 50,000 to 65,000 clones, around 82% occurring once. The sample in question was CD4+ or CD8+ T cells sorted from blood, obtained in a trial of the OX40 agonist ivuxolimab. These receptors were taken from an adult with an advanced solid tumor such as melanoma, head and neck, liver or kidney cancer.

CDR3 residues: CASSYYTERGETQYF. CDR3 sequence (DNA): TGTGCCAGCAGTTACTATACGGAAAGGGGGGAGACCCAGTACTTC. V gene TRBV6-6 combines with J gene TRBJ2-5; D is perhaps TRBD1 (6 bases). V lost 1 base to trimming and J lost 5 bases, with 14 bases between them. Germline assignment: CDR1 MNHNY and CDR2 SVGAGI (reference sequence). There are 15 residues in the CDR3.

The rearrangement joins TRBV7-9 to TRBJ2-7; possibly TRBD1 for D (7 bases). The germline CDR1 and CDR2 sequences are SEHNR and FQNEAQ (reference sequence). Trimming shortened V by 3 bases and J by 6 bases, and 15 bases separated the two germline ends. There are 14 residues in the CDR3. CDR3 sequence (DNA): TGTGCCAGCAGCTTGGGACTCGACAGGGCCGAGCAGTACTTC. It specifies CASSLGLDRAEQYF.

This clone showed up just once. This chain links TRBV7-9 with TRBJ2-5; D is tentatively TRBD1 or TRBD2 (5 bases each). The germline CDR1 and CDR2 sequences are SEHNR and FQNEAQ (reference sequence). The CDR3 is 13 amino acids. Trimming took off 1 base at V and 5 bases at J, with 8 bases between the two ends. CDR3: CASSLGGMETQYF. The DNA of the CDR3 is TGTGCCAGCAGCTTAGGGGGGATGGAGACCCAGTACTTC.

The chain combines TRBV19 with TRBJ2-2, with a tentative D call TRBD2 (5 bases). The V end was cut by 7 bases, the J end by 2 bases, with 14 bases between. This CDR3 comprises 15 residues. Germline CDR1 LNHDA, CDR2 SQIVND (reference sequence). The CDR3 is CASTPTGKNTGELFF. CDR3 sequence (DNA): TGTGCCAGTACCCCCACCGGGAAAAACACCGGGGAGCTGTTTTTT. Combining the CDR3 with reference TRBV19 and TRBJ2-2 gives the whole variable domain DGGITQSPKYLFRKEGQNVTLSCEQNLNHDAMYWYRQDPGQGLRLIYYSQIVNDFQKGDIAEGYSVSREKKESFPLTVTSAQKNPTAFYLCASTPTGKNTGELFFGEGSRLTVL.

This clone was observed a few times. For the CDR3, the DNA is TGTGCCAGTACCTCCTTACGCAACACTGAAGCTTTCTTT. As protein: CASTSLRNTEAFF. The chain carries TRBV19 and TRBJ1-1; D call uncertain. CDR3 length equals 13 residues. Germline V gives CDR1 LNHDA, CDR2 SQIVND (reference sequence). Trimming took off 7 bases at V and 2 bases at J, with 11 bases between the two ends.

This rearrangement joins TRBV5-5 to TRBJ2-7, with 11 bases fitting TRBD2. This CDR3 comprises 14 residues. The ends lost 4 bases at V and 2 bases at J; junction bases unmatched: 2. Germline V gene sequence: CDR1 SGHKS, CDR2 YYEKEE (reference sequence). The CDR3 here is CASSGTSGTYEQYF. Written as DNA, the CDR3 is TGTGCCAGCAGCGGGACTAGCGGCACCTACGAGCAGTACTTC.

This clone has only a few counts. This chain joins TRBV28 and TRBJ1-5; TRBD1 is a possible D gene (6 bases). The CDR3 runs 16 residues. Trimming pared 6 bases from V and 0 bases from J, leaving 15 bases between. CDR1 is MDHEN, CDR2 SYDVKM, per germline. Here the CDR3 reads CASRDRGYDSNQPQHF. The CDR3 DNA sequence: TGTGCCAGCAGGGACAGAGGGTACGATAGCAATCAGCCCCAGCATTTT. The whole variable domain, remainder taken from reference TRBV28 and TRBJ1-5, is DVKVTQSSRYLVKRTGEKVFLECVQDMDHENMFWYRQDPGLGLRLIYFSYDVKMKEKGDIPEGYSVSREKKERFSLILESASTNQTSMYLCASRDRGYDSNQPQHFGDGTRLSIL.

The chain couples TRBV7-2 to TRBJ2-5, with a possible D match to TRBD2 (6 bases). CDR1 and CDR2 (germline): SGHTA, FQGNSA. V lost 4 bases, J lost 13 bases, and 19 bases lay in between. The CDR3 sequence is 13 residues long. CDR3 sequence (DNA): TGTGCCAGCAGCTCACCCGGGACTCTTGAGGGGTACTTC. Encoded protein: CASSSPGTLEGYF.

The CDR3 nucleotides read TGCGCCAGCAGTGAGTCGCATAGCCTGAATGAGCAGTTCTTC. Translating gives CASSESHSLNEQFF. The V gene is TRBV10-1, the J gene TRBJ2-1, with D hard to call. V was cut by 0 bases and J by 7 bases, with 10 bases left in between. Germline V gene data show CDR1 as WNHNN and CDR2 as SYGVQD (reference sequence). The length of the CDR3 is 14 residues.

The CDR3 DNA reads TGTGCCAGTAGTTTGACCGGACAGGGAGAGACCCAGTACTTC. Translation gives CASSLTGQGETQYF. The chain links TRBV19 to TRBJ2-5, with 8 bases aligning to TRBD1. The V segment lost 5 bases and the J segment 4 bases; nucleotides outside the gene matches: 6. The CDR3 is 14 residues long. The germline V gene has CDR1 LNHDA and CDR2 SQIVND (reference sequence). Full variable domain (rest looked up from reference TRBV19 and TRBJ2-5): DGGITQSPKYLFRKEGQNVTLSCEQNLNHDAMYWYRQDPGQGLRLIYYSQIVNDFQKGDIAEGYSVSREKKESFPLTVTSAQKNPTAFYLCASSLTGQGETQYFGPGTRLLVL.

The gene calls are TRBV19 and TRBJ1-1; D may be TRBD1 (5 bases). The CDR3 spans 14 residues. V was cut by 3 bases and J by 6 bases, with 14 bases left in between. Germline V gives CDR1 LNHDA, CDR2 SQIVND (reference sequence). The CDR3 spells CASSIGDLRAEAFF. The CDR3 nucleotides read TGTGCCAGTAGTATCGGGGACCTGCGCGCTGAAGCTTTCTTT.

The chain employs TRBV7-3 and TRBJ2-5, with TRBD1 matching over 7 bases. After removal of 5 bases from V and 4 bases from J, the junction contained 7 bases not matched to a gene. This CDR3 comprises 14 residues. In germline, CDR1 is SGHTA, CDR2 FQGTGA. The CDR3 sequence: CASSPRGRGETQYF. For the CDR3, the DNA is TGTGCCAGCAGCCCCAGGGGGAGAGGAGAGACCCAGTACTTC.

The rearrangement joins TRBV6-6 to TRBJ2-5, with D perhaps matching TRBD2 (6 bases). The germline V gene has CDR1 MNHNY and CDR2 SVGAGI (reference sequence). This CDR3 spans 14 amino acids. V lost 0 bases, J lost 4 bases, and 9 bases lay in between. CDR3 loop: CASSYSGGRETQYF. CDR3 in DNA: TGTGCCAGCAGTTACTCGGGGGGTAGAGAGACCCAGTACTTC.

A single count supports this clone. The chain employs TRBV7-2 and TRBJ1-1; D possibly corresponds to TRBD1 (5 bases). This CDR3 comprises 11 residues. With 4 bases removed from V and 11 bases from J, the gap between germline ends came to 11 bases. Germline V gene sequence: CDR1 SGHTA, CDR2 FQGNSA. CDR3 in DNA: TGTGCCAGCAGCTCTTGGGACCGGGCTTTCTTT. Protein sequence: CASSSWDRAFF.

The chain uses TRBV5-6 and TRBJ2-1, with D unresolved. V gave up 5 bases and J gave up 5 bases, with 5 bases separating them. Germline V gene lookup returns CDR1 SGHDT and CDR2 YYEEEE. The CDR3 is made up of 11 amino acids. CDR3 protein: CASRRDNEQFF. The CDR3 nucleotides read TGTGCCAGCAGGCGAGACAATGAGCAGTTCTTC.

With regard to this clone: At one of its ends the junction is not consistent with the germline gene, which may arise from a read error. The genes are TRBV7-6 and TRBJ2-1; unclear D gene. This CDR3 is 12 amino acids long. The germline V gene has CDR1 SGHVS and CDR2 FNYEAQ. CDR3 protein: CASSPSHNEQFF. For the CDR3, the DNA is TGTGCCAGCAGCCCCTCCCACAATGAGCAGTTCTTC.

J is TRBJ2-3 and V is TRBV19, with D unresolved. V was shortened by 4 bases and J by 1 base, with 6 bases between the two germline ends. CDR1 and CDR2 (germline): LNHDA, SQIVND (reference sequence). The CDR3 has 13 amino acids. The CDR3 sequence is CASSKKGTDTQYF. In DNA, the CDR3 is TGTGCCAGTAGTAAAAAGGGCACAGATACGCAGTATTTT. Drawing the rest from reference TRBV19 and TRBJ2-3, the complete variable domain is DGGITQSPKYLFRKEGQNVTLSCEQNLNHDAMYWYRQDPGQGLRLIYYSQIVNDFQKGDIAEGYSVSREKKESFPLTVTSAQKNPTAFYLCASSKKGTDTQYFGPGTRLTVL.

This chain joins TRBV7-9 and TRBJ2-5; 12 bases line up with TRBD1. The trim removed 8 bases at V and 9 bases at J, leaving 7 bases unmatched. This CDR3 has 13 amino acids. From germline, CDR1 is SEHNR and CDR2 FQNEAQ (reference sequence). For the CDR3, the DNA is TGTGCCAGCGGGACAGGGGGCAGATCGTCCCAGTACTTC. Translation gives CASGTGGRSSQYF. The entire variable domain, with the rest obtained from reference TRBV7-9 and TRBJ2-5, is as follows: DTGVSQNPRHKITKRGQNVTFRCDPISEHNRLYWYRQTLGQGPEFLTYFQNEAQLEKSRLLSDRFSAERPKGSFSTLEIQRTEQGDSAMYLCASGTGGRSSQYFGPGTRLLVL.

The chain couples TRBV6-5 to TRBJ1-1; 8 bases match TRBD1. CDR3 length equals 15 residues. Looked up from germline, CDR1 is MNHEY and CDR2 is SVGAGI. V lost 0 bases and J lost 4; bases outside the gene matches: 4. The CDR3 DNA follows: TGTGCCAGCAGTTACTCCCGGACAGGGAGCACTGAAGCTTTCTTT. Translated, it gives CASSYSRTGSTEAFF.

This chain links TRBV19 with TRBJ2-5; the D gene could be TRBD1 or TRBD2 (5 bases each). Trimming cost V 1 base and J 6 bases, with 9 bases left between them. The germline gives CDR1 LNHDA, CDR2 SQIVND (reference sequence). The CDR3 covers 13 residues. CDR3 nucleotide sequence: TGTGCCAGTAGTATAGTGAGGGACCAGACCCAGTACTTC. Residues: CASSIVRDQTQYF.

V gene TRBV6-5 combines with J gene TRBJ1-6; no clear D gene. The germline V and J ends were trimmed by 5 bases and 7 bases, with 12 bases remaining between them. This CDR3 spans 14 amino acids. Germline V gene data show CDR1 as MNHEY and CDR2 as SVGAGI. The CDR3 spells CASSRMTINSPLHF. Written as DNA, the CDR3 is TGTGCCAGCAGTCGAATGACAATCAATTCACCCCTCCACTTT.

This clone was seen ten or more times. The genes are TRBV19 and TRBJ1-1; the D gene is possibly TRBD1 (5 bases). This CDR3 comprises 13 residues. Trimming left V 3 bases short and J 3 bases short, with 8 bases between. Germline values: CDR1 LNHDA, CDR2 SQIVND (reference sequence). The CDR3 sequence is CASSISRDTEAFF. CDR3 sequence (DNA): TGTGCCAGTAGTATCTCCAGGGACACTGAAGCTTTCTTT.

CDR3 sequence reads: CASRRQPNSNQPQHF. CDR3 in DNA: TGTGCCAGCAGGAGGCAGCCGAATAGCAATCAGCCCCAGCATTTT. This sequence joins TRBV6-5 and TRBJ1-5, with unresolved D. CDR1 and CDR2 from the germline V gene are MNHEY and SVGAGI. The ends were cut back, 6 bases at V and 0 bases at J, with 12 bases in the middle. This CDR3 has 15 amino acids.

The chain combines TRBV6-5 with TRBJ1-6; no definite D call. Trimming took 2 bases from V and 10 from J, leaving 15 bases between them. The CDR3 runs to 15 residues. Per germline, CDR1 MNHEY and CDR2 SVGAGI. CDR3 protein: CASSYRSLLGSPLHF. Here the CDR3 DNA reads TGTGCCAGCAGTTACAGGTCACTATTAGGGTCACCCCTCCACTTT.

This clone has a handful of counts. The chain employs TRBV29-1 and TRBJ1-2; 10 nucleotides line up with TRBD1. The CDR3 extends over 15 amino acids. Germline CDR1 is SQVTM and CDR2 is ANQGSEA. J was trimmed by 4 bases and V by 7 bases; bases with no gene match: 12. The DNA for the CDR3 is TGCAGCGCGGGACAGGGGCTCGGGTTGGGCTATGGCTACACCTTC. This sequence encodes CSAGQGLGLGYGYTF.

The V gene is TRBV19, the J gene TRBJ2-5; no clear D gene. Germline-derived CDR1 and CDR2 are LNHDA and SQIVND (reference sequence). The V end was cut by 7 bases, the J end by 4 bases, with 13 bases between. The CDR3 has 13 residues. The CDR3 sequence: CASKGTPSETQYF. CDR3 DNA: TGTGCCAGTAAGGGAACTCCCTCAGAGACCCAGTACTTC.

The chain is built from TRBV11-2 and TRBJ2-5, with 12 positions matching TRBD1. CDR1 and CDR2 (germline): SGHAT, FQNNGV. The CDR3 sequence is 15 residues long. The V and J ends lost 7 bases and 4 bases, in that order; junction bases with no gene match: 7. The CDR3 spells CASTPRDRGRETQYF. The CDR3 bases are TGTGCCAGCACGCCCCGGGACAGGGGGCGAGAGACCCAGTACTTC.